This T cell receptor beta chain was found in a study of T-cell memory formation after mild COVID-19. CDR3 length equals 15 residues. Trimming at V came to 2 bases and at J to 2 bases, leaving 2 bases not matched to a gene. Germline assignment: CDR1 SGHTA and CDR2 FQGTGA. Each CDR3 protein gets one entry after TCRdb re-called the 5' RACE reads with MiXCR. The table has approximately 500,000 distinct CDR3 sequences, approximately 23% seen once. The receptor comes from an adult woman who had mild COVID-19 (a few samples of this study predate the infection). Cell type and time point are not known. The chain recombines TRBV7-3 with TRBJ2-1, with TRBD2 matching 8 bases. Sequenced: PBMCs or a T cell subset sorted from them (not recorded which). The CDR3 DNA reads as TGTGCCAGCAGCTTAGAACTAGCGGCCTACAATGAGCAGTTCTTC. This gives the protein CASSLELAAYNEQFF.